The subject of this entry is one T cell receptor beta chain. Its antigen remains unknown. The sample belongs to a study of cytomegalovirus exposure and HLA in healthy donors. Study-level findings and limits: Researchers reported in a later analysis that a missense DCLRE1C variant was tied to TCR beta V- and J-gene trimming. Immune exposure data for these donors was limited to CMV serostatus. Among CMV-associated TCR beta chains, most appeared HLA-restricted in a later analysis. Most of the TCR beta V segments (in an earlier analysis) were productive either about 87% or about 30% of the time.

CDR3 length: 11 amino acids. Germline lookup yields CDR1 LNHDA and CDR2 SQIVND (reference sequence). The V end was cut by 4 bases, the J end by 6 bases, with 7 bases between. The study ran its PCR with 60 Vbeta and 13 Jbeta primers. Measured with immunoSEQ multiplex PCR; TCRdb has only the in-frame clones, and not every one. The profile shows under 200,000 clones, 60% to 80% of them singletons. This clonotype was obtained from a man in his fifties in good health and CMV-seropositive. The V gene is TRBV19, the J gene TRBJ2-7; D not certain. The sequenced sample consisted of PBMCs. Here the CDR3 DNA reads TGTGCCAGTAGTAATCTCGTCGAGCAGTACTTC. Residues: CASSNLVEQYF.